This T cell receptor (beta chain) emerged from a study of Ad26.COV2.S vaccination and SARS-CoV-2 variants. Produced via immunoSEQ multiplex PCR; TCRdb's table is partial and in-frame only. The sample contains approximately 410,000 clones, roughly 90% of which appear only once. Treatment specified: around 19 received Ad26.COV2.S at low or high dose, single or two shots; about 5 received placebo; per-sample allocation not given. Collection of the samples took place on day 63 after the first injection of vaccine or placebo. Here the sequenced sample was peripheral blood, taken in a trial of Ad26.COV2.S vaccine versus placebo. This receptor was taken from a person aged 18-60 years who received the Ad26.COV2.S COVID-19 vaccine or a placebo.

DNA of the CDR3: TGTGCCATCAGTGAGTCGAAACCAGGCCGAAGCTCCTACGAGCAGTACTTC. This gives the protein CAISESKPGRSSYEQYF. This chain joins TRBV10-3 and TRBJ2-7, with D unresolved. The germline V gene encodes CDR1 ENHRY and CDR2 SYGVKD. V was pared by 0 bases and J by 0 bases, with 15 bases between. This CDR3 is 17 amino acids long.